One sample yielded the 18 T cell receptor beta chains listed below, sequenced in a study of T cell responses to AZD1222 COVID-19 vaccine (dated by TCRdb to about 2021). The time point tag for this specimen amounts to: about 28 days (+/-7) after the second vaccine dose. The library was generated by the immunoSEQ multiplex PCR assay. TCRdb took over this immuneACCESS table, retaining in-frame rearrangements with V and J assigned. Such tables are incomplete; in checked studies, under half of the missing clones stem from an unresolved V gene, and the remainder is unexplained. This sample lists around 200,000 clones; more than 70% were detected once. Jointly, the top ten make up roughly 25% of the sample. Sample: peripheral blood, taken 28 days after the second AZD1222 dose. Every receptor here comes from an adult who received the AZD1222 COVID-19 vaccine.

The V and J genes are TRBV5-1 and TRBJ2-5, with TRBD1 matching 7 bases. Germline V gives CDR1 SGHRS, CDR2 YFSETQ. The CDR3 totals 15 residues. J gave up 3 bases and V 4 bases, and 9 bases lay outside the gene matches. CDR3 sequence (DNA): TGCGCCAGCAGCAAGACGGGGACAGCCGAAGAGACCCAGTACTTC. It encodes CASSKTGTAEETQYF.

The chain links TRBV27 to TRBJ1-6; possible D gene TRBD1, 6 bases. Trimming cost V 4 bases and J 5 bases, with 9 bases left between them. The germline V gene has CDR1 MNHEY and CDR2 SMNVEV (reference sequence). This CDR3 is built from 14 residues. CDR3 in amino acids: CASSYRAHNSPLHF. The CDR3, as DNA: TGTGCCAGCAGTTACAGGGCCCATAATTCACCCCTCCACTTT.

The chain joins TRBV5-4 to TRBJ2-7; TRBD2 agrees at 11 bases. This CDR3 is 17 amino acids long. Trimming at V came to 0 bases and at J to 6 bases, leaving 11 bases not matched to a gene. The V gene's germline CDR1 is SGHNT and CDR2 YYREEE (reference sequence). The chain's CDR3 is CASSLGGLAGGFAEQYF. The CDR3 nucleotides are TGTGCCAGCAGCTTGGGGGGGCTAGCGGGAGGCTTCGCCGAGCAGTACTTC.

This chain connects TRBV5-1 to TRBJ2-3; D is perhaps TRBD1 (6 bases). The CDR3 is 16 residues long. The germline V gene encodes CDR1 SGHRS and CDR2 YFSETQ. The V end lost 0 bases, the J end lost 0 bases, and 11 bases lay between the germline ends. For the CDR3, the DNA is TGCGCCAGCAGCTTGGAGGGGGACGGAAGCACAGATACGCAGTATTTT. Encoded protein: CASSLEGDGSTDTQYF. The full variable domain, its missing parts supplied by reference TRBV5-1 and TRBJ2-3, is KAGVTQTPRYLIKTRGQQVTLSCSPISGHRSVSWYQQTPGQGLQFLFEYFSETQRNKGNFPGRFSGRQFSNSRSEMNVSTLELGDSALYLCASSLEGDGSTDTQYFGPGTRLTVL.

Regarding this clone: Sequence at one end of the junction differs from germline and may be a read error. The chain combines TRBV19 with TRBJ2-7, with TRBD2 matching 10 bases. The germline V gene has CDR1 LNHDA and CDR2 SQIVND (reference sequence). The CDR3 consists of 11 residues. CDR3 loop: CASSGSSGSSF. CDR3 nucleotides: TGTGCCAGTAGTGGTTCTAGCGGGAGTTCCTTC.

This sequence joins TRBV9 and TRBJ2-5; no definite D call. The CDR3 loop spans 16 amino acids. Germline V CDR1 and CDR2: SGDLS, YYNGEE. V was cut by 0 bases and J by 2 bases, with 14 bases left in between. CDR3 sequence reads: CASSVDAGARQETQYF. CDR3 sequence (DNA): TGTGCCAGCAGCGTAGACGCAGGTGCCCGGCAAGAGACCCAGTACTTC.

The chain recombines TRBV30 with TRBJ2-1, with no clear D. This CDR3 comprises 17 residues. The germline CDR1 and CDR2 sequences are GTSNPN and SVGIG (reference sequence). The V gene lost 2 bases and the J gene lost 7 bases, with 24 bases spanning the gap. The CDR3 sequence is CAWSHSDTAGPWNEQFF. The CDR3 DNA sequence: TGTGCCTGGAGTCACAGCGACACTGCCGGCCCCTGGAATGAGCAGTTCTTC.

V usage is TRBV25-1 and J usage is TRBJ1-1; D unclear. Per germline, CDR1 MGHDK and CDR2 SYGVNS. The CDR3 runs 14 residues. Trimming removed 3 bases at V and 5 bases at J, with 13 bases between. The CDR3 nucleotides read TGTGCCAGCAGTGAGGAGGGCCTATGGACTGAAGCTTTCTTT. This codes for CASSEEGLWTEAFF.

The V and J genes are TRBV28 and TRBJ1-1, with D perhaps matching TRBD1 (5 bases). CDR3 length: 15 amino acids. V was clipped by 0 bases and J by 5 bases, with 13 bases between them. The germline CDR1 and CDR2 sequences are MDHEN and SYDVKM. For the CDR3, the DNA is TGTGCCAGCAGTTTATGGGCAGGGAGAAAGACTGAAGCTTTCTTT. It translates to CASSLWAGRKTEAFF.

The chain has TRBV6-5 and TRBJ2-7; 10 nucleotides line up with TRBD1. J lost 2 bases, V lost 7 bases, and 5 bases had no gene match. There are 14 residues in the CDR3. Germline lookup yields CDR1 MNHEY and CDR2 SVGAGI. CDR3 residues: CASNPGQGPYEQYF. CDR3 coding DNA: TGTGCCAGCAACCCGGGACAGGGGCCCTACGAGCAGTACTTC.

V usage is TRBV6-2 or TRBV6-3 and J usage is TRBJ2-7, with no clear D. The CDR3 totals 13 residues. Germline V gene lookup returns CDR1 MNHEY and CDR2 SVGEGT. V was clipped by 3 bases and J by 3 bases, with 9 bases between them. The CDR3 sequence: CASSYYSDYEQYF. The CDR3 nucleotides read TGTGCCAGCAGTTATTACAGCGACTACGAGCAGTACTTC.

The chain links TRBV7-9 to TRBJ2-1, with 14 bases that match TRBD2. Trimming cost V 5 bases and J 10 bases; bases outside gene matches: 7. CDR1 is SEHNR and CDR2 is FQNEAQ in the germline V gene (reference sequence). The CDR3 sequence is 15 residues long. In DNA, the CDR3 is TGTGCCAGCAGCCCGGGACTAGCGGGAGTACGGGAGCAGTTCTTC. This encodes CASSPGLAGVREQFF.

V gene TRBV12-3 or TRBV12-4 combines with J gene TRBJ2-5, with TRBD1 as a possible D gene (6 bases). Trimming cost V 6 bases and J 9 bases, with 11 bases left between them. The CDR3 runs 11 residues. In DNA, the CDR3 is TGTGCCAGCAGCCGCGAGGGGGCCCAGTACTTC. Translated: CASSREGAQYF.

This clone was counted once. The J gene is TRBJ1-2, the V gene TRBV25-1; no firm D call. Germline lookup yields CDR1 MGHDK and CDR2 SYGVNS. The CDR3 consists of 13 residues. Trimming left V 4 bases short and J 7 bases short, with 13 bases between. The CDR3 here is CASSALGGVGYTF. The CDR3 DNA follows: TGTGCCAGCAGTGCATTGGGCGGGGTTGGCTACACCTTC.

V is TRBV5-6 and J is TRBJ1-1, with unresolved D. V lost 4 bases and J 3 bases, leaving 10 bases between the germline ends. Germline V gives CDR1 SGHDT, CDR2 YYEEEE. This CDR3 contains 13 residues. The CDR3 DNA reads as TGTGCCAGCAGCGGGCGGGGTTACACTGAAGCTTTCTTT. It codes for CASSGRGYTEAFF.

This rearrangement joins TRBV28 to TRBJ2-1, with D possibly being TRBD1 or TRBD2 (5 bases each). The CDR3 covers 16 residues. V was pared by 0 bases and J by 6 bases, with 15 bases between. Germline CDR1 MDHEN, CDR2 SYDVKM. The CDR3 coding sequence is TGTGCCAGCAGTTTATGGGGGCTAGCCAAAGGCAATGAGCAGTTCTTC. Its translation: CASSLWGLAKGNEQFF.

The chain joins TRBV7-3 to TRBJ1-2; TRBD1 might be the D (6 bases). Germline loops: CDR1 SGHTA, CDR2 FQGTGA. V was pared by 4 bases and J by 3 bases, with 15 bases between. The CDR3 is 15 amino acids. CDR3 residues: CASSSTGTLDYGYTF. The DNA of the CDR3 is TGTGCCAGCAGCTCCACCGGGACACTAGACTATGGCTACACCTTC.

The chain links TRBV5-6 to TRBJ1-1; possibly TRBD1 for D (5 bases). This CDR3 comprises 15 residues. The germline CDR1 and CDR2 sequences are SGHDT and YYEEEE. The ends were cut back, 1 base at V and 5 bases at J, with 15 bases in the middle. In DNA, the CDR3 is TGTGCCAGCAGCTTGATTTGGGAGGGGACGACTGAAGCTTTCTTT. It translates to CASSLIWEGTTEAFF.